The present TCR beta chain was sequenced within a study of HIV-infected patients and healthy controls. Study-wide results and caveats: MAIT alpha-chain CDR3s were frequent in healthy controls, depleted in HIV+.

Whole blood was used without fractionation, so all unsorted peripheral T cells were included. RNA came from 2.5 to 3 ml of peripheral blood. Germline CDR1 MNHEY, CDR2 SVGEGT. The CDR3 is 14 amino acids. V was clipped by 4 bases and J by 7 bases; unmatched bases: 5. Alpha and beta constant-region primers primed reverse transcription of approximately 500 ng RNA. Each of the alpha and beta chains got its own library through chain-specific third strand synthesis with indices. A single primer pair per chain amplified all rearrangements, with per-molecule barcodes. The library had 12-nucleotide molecular identifiers formed by two random hexamers joined together. TCRdb independently ran MiXCR on the 5' RACE reads; one entry per CDR3 protein. The data show around 8,800 distinct CDR3 sequences, 7.3% seen once. This clonotype was seen repeatedly, ten times or more. Its antigen is currently unknown.

This TCR was sampled from an adult with HIV infection. The rearrangement joins TRBV6-2 or TRBV6-3 to TRBJ2-1; 9 bases map to TRBD1. Specimen: blood, collected before antiretroviral therapy. The CDR3 DNA reads as TGTGCCAGCAGTTCGAGGACAGGGGAGAATGAGCAGTTCTTC. Encoded protein: CASSSRTGENEQFF.